This T cell receptor (beta chain) was identified during a study of blood T cell repertoires in COVID-19. About the research overall: Sources were T cells, B-cell-depleted T cells, or PBMCs; the material itself was cDNA or gDNA.

Authors' analysis steps: Estimated nucleated cell counts came from reference gene primer amplification. Clones were sequenced by immunoSEQ multiplex PCR, and TCRdb holds only the in-frame ones, with some missing. V and J calls and clone size are those listed in that table; D and trimming were worked out from the DNA. This sample has 99,000 or so clones; about four fifths occur once, and the top ten carry roughly 3.3%. V dropped 3 bases and J dropped 1 base, with 8 bases sitting between them. CDR1 GTSNPN and CDR2 SVGIG come from the germline V gene (reference sequence). The CDR3 sequence is 13 residues long.

The sequencing sample was made of peripheral blood. The chain couples TRBV30 to TRBJ2-3; D is possibly TRBD1 (5 bases). The TCR comes from a woman aged 80 or older with active or convalescent COVID-19. The CDR3 nucleotides read TGTGCCTGGAGCGAAGGGGGCACAGATACGCAGTATTTT. This gives the protein CAWSEGGTDTQYF. Based on the CDR3 plus reference TRBV30 and TRBJ2-3, the full variable domain is SQTIHQWPATLVQPVGSPLSLECTVEGTSNPNLYWYRQAAGRGLQLLFYSVGIGQISSEVPQNLSASRPQDRQFILSSKKLLLSDSGFYLCAWSEGGTDTQYFGPGTRLTVL.